This T cell receptor beta chain was recorded in a study of T-cell reconstitution after alpha-beta-depleted transplantation in children. Many counts were recorded for this clonotype. Its antigen remains unknown. The CDR3 runs to 13 residues. V was pared by 1 base and J by 5 bases, with 8 bases between. Library preparation (for TCRbeta) was performed with unique molecular identifiers. MiXCR, run by TCRdb on the PCR reads, gives a single entry per CDR3 protein. Here the sample spans 65,000 to 90,000 distinct CDR3 sequences, approximately 11% being singletons. The study's findings and limits: High day-60 TCRbeta diversity in some patients came from surviving recipient T cells and thymic progenitors. Newly produced T cells mostly provided counts and TCRbeta diversity after one year, as hyperexpanded clones declined. Reported findings indicate that, about two months after transplant, alpha-beta T cells came from several hundred expanded clones, which were derived from non-depleted graft cells.

The chain couples TRBV12-3 or TRBV12-4 to TRBJ1-2; no reliable D call. The source was PBMCs, collected before TCRalphabeta/CD19-depleted stem cell transplant. This sequence was found in a boy aged 5-17 years with acute myeloid leukemia, due to receive a stem cell transplant. CDR3 nucleotides: TGTGCCAGCAGTTTAGAAGGATTATATGGCTACACCTTC. It translates to CASSLEGLYGYTF.